This T cell receptor (beta chain) came from a study of blood T cell repertoires in COVID-19. Turning to the study itself: The study drew acute and convalescent COVID-19 samples from the United States, Italy and Spain. T cells, B-cell-depleted T cells, or PBMCs provided the cDNA or gDNA that served as material.

Per the study methods: Quantification of nucleated cells was approximated via reference gene primer amplification. Using immunoSEQ multiplex PCR, the repertoire was profiled, and TCRdb retains in-frame clones only, with some absent. V and J calls plus clone size are reproduced from that table; the DNA served to infer D and trimming. The table includes around 40,000 clones, around 83% detected once. This clone was picked up many times. Trimming took 0 bases from V and 6 from J, leaving 18 bases between them. The germline V gene has CDR1 SGDLS and CDR2 YYNGEE. The CDR3 runs 16 residues. The rearrangement uses TRBV9 and TRBJ1-1; D gene ambiguous. The source is a human donor in a cohort sampled during active COVID-19. Sequenced: peripheral blood. CDR3 in DNA: TGTGCCAGCAGCGTAGGGGCAGGACGGGGATTCTCTGAAGCTTTCTTT. Its protein is CASSVGAGRGFSEAFF.